The clone carrying this TCR beta chain was observed a handful of times. As yet, its antigen is unknown. Time point denoted: pre-sensitization, week 0. The treatment: therapeutic diphenylcyclopropenone sensitization with weekly scalp DPC. These data originate in a study of human T cells and chemical hapten exposure. Study at large: Doses of diphenylcyclopropenone went to the patients' scalps weekly throughout the approximately 24-week study.

Germline CDR1 reads SGHTA; CDR2 reads FQGNSA. The CDR3 has 14 amino acids. Between the trimmed V and J ends, which lost 5 bases and 0 bases, there was a span of 8 bases. Regarding the study as a whole: Compared with pre-sensitization or healthy control sets, expanded TCRs clustered more.

TCRdb redid the calling of the RACE reads with MiXCR, one entry per CDR3 protein. Among about 380,000 distinct CDR3 sequences, roughly 5.3% were seen once, and the ten largest hold 2.5% to 3%. This clonotype was sampled from a woman aged 45 to 65 with alopecia areata. Some clones in this sample may be carry-over from other donors' samples. This chain uses TRBV7-2 with TRBJ1-5; D gene unclear. The sample here was whole blood, taken in connection with sensitization to the hapten diphenylcyclopropenone (DPC). CDR3 sequence (DNA): TGTGCCAGCAGCCCCGTACATAGCAATCAGCCCCAGCATTTT. Protein product: CASSPVHSNQPQHF.